Below, 4 T cell receptor beta chains from the same sample are listed, as sequenced in a study of T cells in Graves' hyperthyroidism and ophthalmopathy. The CDR3 regions of TCR beta were amplified from RNA transcripts. When the TCR CDR3 underwent first-round RT-PCR, the HTBI primer set was used. Via MiXCR, TCRdb re-called the multiplex PCR reads, giving one row per CDR3 protein. Of around 700,000 distinct CDR3 sequences listed, 18% are singletons. Material: blood. Every receptor here comes from a woman aged 45-65 years with Graves' hyperthyroidism that later progressed to Graves' ophthalmopathy.

This clonotype was seen more than once but under ten times. The gene calls are TRBV30 and TRBJ1-6, with 7 bases that match TRBD1. CDR1 GTSNPN and CDR2 SVGIG come from the germline V gene (reference sequence). CDR3 size: 15 residues. V lost 2 bases, J lost 8 bases, and 9 bases stayed unmatched. This CDR3 reads CAWSSDDRVHSPLHF. In DNA, the CDR3 is TGTGCCTGGAGTTCGGACGACAGGGTCCATTCACCCCTCCACTTT.

The V call is TRBV19, the J call TRBJ2-7; a possible D gene is TRBD1 (6 bases). CDR1 and CDR2 (germline): LNHDA, SQIVND (reference sequence). CDR3 size: 12 residues. The V gene lost 5 bases and the J gene lost 5 bases, with 10 bases spanning the gap. CDR3 sequence: CASSDRPDEQYF. As DNA, the CDR3 is TGTGCCAGTAGTGACAGGCCTGACGAGCAGTACTTC.

This sequence joins TRBV24-1 and TRBJ1-1; D uncertain. The CDR3 spans 13 residues. The V gene lost 4 bases and the J gene lost 5 bases, with 10 bases spanning the gap. The germline CDR1 and CDR2 sequences are KGHDR and SFDVKD. CDR3 sequence (DNA): TGTGCCACCAGTGAATCTGGCCGTACTGAAGCTTTCTTT. Protein product: CATSESGRTEAFF.

This clonotype has at least ten counts. The chain recombines TRBV10-3 with TRBJ2-7, with D possibly matching TRBD1 (6 bases). The length of the CDR3 is 15 residues. V shed 0 bases and J shed 3 bases, with 12 bases lying between them. The V gene's germline CDR1 is ENHRY and CDR2 SYGVKD. Here the CDR3 DNA reads TGTGCCATCAGTGAGTCAACAGGGACCATCTACGAGCAGTACTTC. Amino acid sequence: CAISESTGTIYEQYF.